The entry below describes one TCR beta chain. This record belongs to a study of blood T cells in healthy people across ages. Through a sample-barcoded 5' primer and a J-beta primer mix, a second PCR was run for about 6 to 12 cycles. All samples yielded 3 million or more CDR3-containing paired-end reads. TCRdb processed the 5' RACE reads anew with MiXCR; each CDR3 protein has one entry. The sample gives about 1.8 million distinct CDR3 sequences, about 49% of which show up once; around 2.1% is in the top ten. PBMCs were isolated at a quantity of at least 6.5 million per sample. Each sample yielded at least 6 micrograms of PBMC total RNA. Trimming left V 5 bases short and J 0 bases short, with 20 bases between. This CDR3 region has 18 residues. CDR1 and CDR2 (germline): LGHNT, FRNRAP.

Sequenced input: blood. The source is a woman aged 40 to 50 in good health. This chain links TRBV12-5 with TRBJ2-1; TRBD1 might be the D (6 bases). CDR3 residues: CASGKHTSGDTSYNEQFF. The DNA of the CDR3 is TGTGCTAGTGGTAAACATACCTCAGGGGACACCTCCTACAATGAGCAGTTCTTC.